This TCR beta chain was identified in a study of shared clonotypes between healthy human individuals. Study summary: Those who served as donors were a couple of women and a few men between the ages of 18 and 49.

As handled by the study authors: Filtering of immunoSEQ junctional sequences could not match full-length read filtering. Sequencing was performed with immunoSEQ multiplex PCR; in TCRdb, only in-frame clones are kept and a portion is missing. V, J and clone size reflect that table, while D and trimming were determined from the DNA. This table has roughly 500,000 clones, around 79% appearing once. Regarding the study as a whole: Limited genetic and exposure-history diversity came from having few donors. It was only blood that was sampled, and tissue repertoires likely differ.

For this clone: No antigen is known for it.

Source material: PBMCs. The clonotype was recovered from a woman aged 40 to 55 in good health. Some clones in this sample may be carry-over from other donors' samples.

This CDR3 is CASSSGAYTGELFF. CDR3 sequence (DNA): TGTGCCAGCTCCAGCGGGGCGTACACCGGGGAGCTGTTTTTT. The rearrangement links TRBV7-2 to TRBJ2-2; 7 bases are a match to TRBD2. The junction had 6 bases not matched to a gene; V was cut back by 8 bases and J by 3 bases. CDR1 SGHTA and CDR2 FQGNSA come from the germline V gene. The CDR3 is made up of 14 amino acids.